These T cell receptor beta chains were read from a single sample in a study of blood T cell repertoires in COVID-19. The method was immunoSEQ multiplex PCR; TCRdb's version includes in-frame clones alone and lacks a portion of them. The table shows around 140,000 clones, with 76% occurring only once. Specimen: peripheral blood. These receptors were taken from a woman older than 75 with active or convalescent COVID-19. Both conserved end residues are part of each CDR3. The D gene is left open where the match is weak. Clone size is given for some rows only: seen once, a few or many times, or a class if the clone is expanded.

cdr3_aa: CASSSWTSGGAKVETQYF
cdr3_nt: TGTGCCAGCAGCTCCTGGACTAGCGGGGGGGCAAAGGTGGAGACCCAGTACTTC
d_call: TRBD2
v_call: TRBV5-8
j_call: TRBJ2-5
clone_size: NA

cdr3_aa: CASSFIRGHTGELFF
cdr3_nt: TGTGCCAGCAGTTTTATCAGGGGTCACACCGGGGAGCTGTTTTTT
d_call: NA
v_call: TRBV6-6
j_call: TRBJ2-2
clone_size: NA

cdr3_aa: CASSPSGGLNTEAFF
cdr3_nt: TGCGCCAGCAGCCCAAGTGGAGGCCTGAACACTGAAGCTTTCTTT
d_call: NA
v_call: TRBV4-1
j_call: TRBJ1-1
clone_size: NA

cdr3_aa: CASSPAHGGFSYGYTF
cdr3_nt: TGCGCCAGCAGCCCCGCCCACGGGGGGTTTAGCTATGGCTACACCTTC
d_call: NA
v_call: TRBV5-1
j_call: TRBJ1-2
clone_size: NA

cdr3_aa: CASSPAGTNSPLHF
cdr3_nt: TGCGCCAGCAGCCCAGCCGGGACAAATTCACCCCTCCACTTT
d_call: NA
v_call: TRBV5-1
j_call: TRBJ1-6
clone_size: NA

cdr3_aa: CASSYPGQGVGELFF
cdr3_nt: TGTGCCAGCAGTTACCCCGGACAGGGTGTCGGGGAGCTGTTTTTT
d_call: TRBD1
v_call: TRBV6-2/TRBV6-3
j_call: TRBJ2-2
clone_size: NA

cdr3_aa: CASTIGQGVGKLFF
cdr3_nt: TGTGCCAGTACTATCGGACAGGGAGTAGGAAAACTGTTTTTT
d_call: TRBD1
v_call: TRBV19
j_call: TRBJ1-4
clone_size: NA

cdr3_aa: CASSSARNTEAFF
cdr3_nt: TGTGCCAGCTCATCCGCCAGGAACACTGAAGCTTTCTTT
d_call: NA
v_call: TRBV18
j_call: TRBJ1-1
clone_size: NA

cdr3_aa: CASSVALAGGDTQYF
cdr3_nt: TGTGCCAGCAGTGTAGCACTAGCGGGGGGGGATACGCAGTATTTT
d_call: TRBD2
v_call: TRBV2
j_call: TRBJ2-3
clone_size: NA

cdr3_aa: CASSLLGGGAATEAFF
cdr3_nt: TGTGCCAGCAGCCTACTAGGGGGGGGCGCGGCCACTGAAGCTTTCTTT
d_call: NA
v_call: TRBV6-6
j_call: TRBJ1-1
clone_size: NA

cdr3_aa: CSVADRGRDTEAFF
cdr3_nt: TGCAGCGTTGCTGACAGGGGGCGTGACACTGAAGCTTTCTTT
d_call: TRBD1
v_call: TRBV29-1
j_call: TRBJ1-1
clone_size: NA

cdr3_aa: CASSIRQGATEAFF
cdr3_nt: TGTGCCAGCAGCATCAGACAGGGGGCCACTGAAGCTTTCTTT
d_call: TRBD1
v_call: TRBV7-2
j_call: TRBJ1-1
clone_size: NA

cdr3_aa: CASSPPTTGRGRTEAFF
cdr3_nt: TGTGCCAGCTCACCACCGACGACCGGGAGGGGGAGGACTGAAGCTTTCTTT
d_call: NA
v_call: TRBV18
j_call: TRBJ1-1
clone_size: few

cdr3_aa: CASSRRQATNEKLFF
cdr3_nt: TGTGCCAGCAGCCGACGACAGGCAACTAATGAAAAACTGTTTTTT
d_call: NA
v_call: TRBV5-4
j_call: TRBJ1-4
clone_size: NA

cdr3_aa: CASTKNKGRVFF
cdr3_nt: TGTGCCAGCACCAAAAATAAGGGGAGGGTATTCTTT
d_call: NA
v_call: TRBV12-3/TRBV12-4
j_call: TRBJ1-1
clone_size: NA

cdr3_aa: CASSPGTSGGRGRETQYF
cdr3_nt: TGTGCCAGCAGCCCGGGGACTAGCGGGGGGCGGGGAAGAGAGACCCAGTACTTC
d_call: TRBD2
v_call: TRBV4-2
j_call: TRBJ2-5
clone_size: NA

cdr3_aa: CAWSGGDGRRTEAFF
cdr3_nt: TGTGCCTGGAGTGGGGGTGATGGGAGGCGGACTGAAGCTTTCTTT
d_call: NA
v_call: TRBV30
j_call: TRBJ1-1
clone_size: NA

cdr3_aa: CASSLTVPKAGGNQPQHF
cdr3_nt: TGTGCCAGCAGTTTAACGGTCCCAAAGGCAGGGGGGAATCAGCCCCAGCATTTT
d_call: TRBD1
v_call: TRBV27
j_call: TRBJ1-5
clone_size: NA

cdr3_aa: CAWSYGARYAYGYTF
cdr3_nt: TGTGCCTGGAGTTATGGGGCGAGGTATGCCTATGGCTACACCTTC
d_call: NA
v_call: TRBV30
j_call: TRBJ1-2
clone_size: NA

cdr3_aa: CASSVQTNEKLFF
cdr3_nt: TGTGCCAGCAGCGTTCAAACTAATGAAAAACTGTTTTTT
d_call: NA
v_call: TRBV7-6
j_call: TRBJ1-4
clone_size: NA

cdr3_aa: CASSLGLEHEQYF
cdr3_nt: TGTGCCAGCAGCTTGGGTCTCGAGCACGAGCAGTACTTC
d_call: NA
v_call: TRBV5-4
j_call: TRBJ2-7
clone_size: NA

cdr3_aa: CASSPLEGAVADTQYF
cdr3_nt: TGTGCCAGCTCACCCCTGGAGGGTGCAGTCGCAGATACGCAGTATTTT
d_call: NA
v_call: TRBV18
j_call: TRBJ2-3
clone_size: NA

cdr3_aa: CASSLPSGTQETQYF
cdr3_nt: TGCGCCAGCAGCTTACCCAGCGGGACCCAAGAGACCCAGTACTTC
d_call: TRBD2
v_call: TRBV5-1
j_call: TRBJ2-5
clone_size: NA

cdr3_aa: CASSLFLGINGYTF
cdr3_nt: TGTGCCAGCAGTTTATTCCTAGGAATTAATGGCTACACCTTC
d_call: NA
v_call: TRBV28
j_call: TRBJ1-2
clone_size: few

cdr3_aa: CASGAGHNTGELFF
cdr3_nt: TGCGCCAGCGGAGCGGGGCACAACACCGGGGAGCTGTTTTTT
d_call: TRBD2
v_call: TRBV5-1
j_call: TRBJ2-2
clone_size: few

cdr3_aa: CAWSRGGGGSDTQYF
cdr3_nt: TGTGCCTGGAGTCGAGGGGGTGGGGGCTCAGATACGCAGTATTTT
d_call: NA
v_call: TRBV30
j_call: TRBJ2-3
clone_size: NA

cdr3_aa: CASSQLGQFAGANVLTF
cdr3_nt: TGTGCCAGCAGCCAGCTTGGGCAGTTCGCTGGGGCCAACGTCCTGACTTTC
d_call: NA
v_call: TRBV7-9
j_call: TRBJ2-6
clone_size: NA

cdr3_aa: CASARDRIAYNSPLHF
cdr3_nt: TGTGCCAGCGCCCGGGATCGTATCGCCTATAATTCACCCCTCCACTTT
d_call: NA
v_call: TRBV5-6
j_call: TRBJ1-6
clone_size: NA

cdr3_aa: CASSYSFEKNTEAFF
cdr3_nt: TGTGCCAGCAGTTACTCGTTCGAGAAGAACACTGAAGCTTTCTTT
d_call: NA
v_call: TRBV6-5
j_call: TRBJ1-1
clone_size: NA

cdr3_aa: CASSLAGGGGQPQHF
cdr3_nt: TGTGCCAGCAGCTTGGCGGGGGGCGGCGGTCAGCCCCAGCATTTT
d_call: NA
v_call: TRBV7-9
j_call: TRBJ1-5
clone_size: NA

cdr3_aa: CAISDPGLVGVGLNNEQFF
cdr3_nt: TGTGCCATCAGTGACCCGGGACTCGTCGGAGTCGGCCTAAACAATGAGCAGTTCTTC
d_call: NA
v_call: TRBV10-3
j_call: TRBJ2-1
clone_size: NA

cdr3_aa: CASSVAPGGINSPLHF
cdr3_nt: TGTGCCAGCAGCGTAGCACCAGGGGGGATTAATTCACCCCTCCACTTT
d_call: TRBD1
v_call: TRBV9
j_call: TRBJ1-6
clone_size: NA

cdr3_aa: CASSQGAGGDQPQHF
cdr3_nt: TGCGCCAGCAGCCAAGGGGCAGGGGGTGATCAGCCCCAGCATTTT
d_call: TRBD1
v_call: TRBV4-1
j_call: TRBJ1-5
clone_size: NA

cdr3_aa: CASSSSREQYF
cdr3_nt: TGTGCCAGCAGTTCCTCCCGTGAGCAGTACTTC
d_call: NA
v_call: TRBV6-5
j_call: TRBJ2-7
clone_size: NA

cdr3_aa: CASRHYGSGRDEQYF
cdr3_nt: TGTGCCAGCAGACATTATGGGTCGGGGAGAGACGAGCAGTACTTC
d_call: NA
v_call: TRBV7-2
j_call: TRBJ2-7
clone_size: NA

cdr3_aa: CASSITGMPQNIQYF
cdr3_nt: TGTGCCAGCAGTATCACAGGGATGCCCCAAAACATTCAGTACTTC
d_call: NA
v_call: TRBV6-2/TRBV6-3
j_call: TRBJ2-4
clone_size: NA

cdr3_aa: CASSSTGSTKHYGYTF
cdr3_nt: TGTGCCAGCAGCAGTACGGGGTCTACAAAACACTATGGCTACACCTTC
d_call: NA
v_call: TRBV28
j_call: TRBJ1-2
clone_size: NA

cdr3_aa: CASSEGQQLRNTIYF
cdr3_nt: TGTGCCAGCAGCGAGGGACAGCAGCTGCGAAACACCATATATTTT
d_call: TRBD1
v_call: TRBV9
j_call: TRBJ1-3
clone_size: NA

cdr3_aa: CASLQGVGAEAFF
cdr3_nt: TGTGCCAGCCTTCAGGGGGTCGGCGCTGAAGCTTTCTTT
d_call: TRBD1
v_call: TRBV2
j_call: TRBJ1-1
clone_size: few

cdr3_aa: CASSAGTGVLETQYF
cdr3_nt: TGTGCCAGTAGCGCCGGGACAGGGGTTCTCGAGACCCAGTACTTC
d_call: TRBD1
v_call: TRBV19
j_call: TRBJ2-5
clone_size: NA

cdr3_aa: CASSETAGLGTEAFF
cdr3_nt: TGTGCCAGCAGTGAGACAGCAGGGTTGGGCACTGAAGCTTTCTTT
d_call: NA
v_call: TRBV2
j_call: TRBJ1-1
clone_size: few

cdr3_aa: CAWTAGTGGISNQPQHF
cdr3_nt: TGTGCCTGGACCGCCGGGACAGGGGGAATTAGCAATCAGCCCCAGCATTTT
d_call: TRBD1
v_call: TRBV30
j_call: TRBJ1-5
clone_size: NA

cdr3_aa: CASSARGGANEKLFF
cdr3_nt: TGTGCCAGCAGCGCGCGTGGGGGGGCTAATGAAAAACTGTTTTTT
d_call: NA
v_call: TRBV9
j_call: TRBJ1-4
clone_size: NA

cdr3_aa: CASRRTGINQPQHF
cdr3_nt: TGTGCCAGCAGACGCACAGGGATCAATCAGCCCCAGCATTTT
d_call: NA
v_call: TRBV2
j_call: TRBJ1-5
clone_size: NA

cdr3_aa: CASSITLAGGLSSYEQYF
cdr3_nt: TGTGCCAGCAGTATAACCCTAGCGGGGGGCTTGAGCTCCTACGAGCAGTACTTC
d_call: TRBD2
v_call: TRBV5-6
j_call: TRBJ2-7
clone_size: NA

cdr3_aa: CATSTQGLRNQPQHF
cdr3_nt: TGTGCCACCAGCACCCAGGGTTTACGCAATCAGCCCCAGCATTTT
d_call: NA
v_call: TRBV15
j_call: TRBJ1-5
clone_size: NA

cdr3_aa: CASSPATVDTQYF
cdr3_nt: TGTGCCAGCTCACCCGCTACAGTGGATACGCAGTATTTT
d_call: NA
v_call: TRBV18
j_call: TRBJ2-3
clone_size: few

cdr3_aa: CASRDSGSSEKLFF
cdr3_nt: TGTGCCAGCAGGGATTCAGGTAGTAGTGAAAAACTGTTTTTT
d_call: NA
v_call: TRBV19
j_call: TRBJ1-4
clone_size: NA

cdr3_aa: CASSQRRGEQYF
cdr3_nt: TGTGCCAGCAGCCAGAGAAGGGGCGAGCAGTACTTC
d_call: NA
v_call: TRBV12-3/TRBV12-4
j_call: TRBJ2-7
clone_size: NA

cdr3_aa: CASSQAAGIGSPLHF
cdr3_nt: TGTGCCAGCAGCCAAGCGGCAGGGATCGGTTCACCCCTCCACTTT
d_call: NA
v_call: TRBV4-2
j_call: TRBJ1-6
clone_size: NA

cdr3_aa: CASSPTGSNTEAFF
cdr3_nt: TGTGCCAGCAGTCCGACAGGGTCGAACACTGAAGCTTTCTTT
d_call: TRBD1
v_call: TRBV2
j_call: TRBJ1-1
clone_size: few

cdr3_aa: CASSRTSGKTQYF
cdr3_nt: TGTGCCAGCAGTCGGACTAGTGGGAAGACCCAGTACTTC
d_call: TRBD2
v_call: TRBV12-3/TRBV12-4
j_call: TRBJ2-5
clone_size: NA

cdr3_aa: CASTITGGAGHEQFF
cdr3_nt: TGTGCCAGCACCATAACAGGGGGCGCAGGTCATGAGCAGTTCTTC
d_call: TRBD1
v_call: TRBV5-6
j_call: TRBJ2-1
clone_size: NA

cdr3_aa: CASTQRVSGGSDTQYF
cdr3_nt: TGTGCCAGCACCCAAAGGGTTAGCGGGGGGTCAGATACGCAGTATTTT
d_call: TRBD2
v_call: TRBV2
j_call: TRBJ2-3
clone_size: NA

cdr3_aa: CASTPSGGEHSYEQYF
cdr3_nt: TGTGCCAGCACACCTAGCGGGGGGGAACACTCCTACGAGCAGTACTTC
d_call: TRBD2
v_call: TRBV27
j_call: TRBJ2-7
clone_size: NA

cdr3_aa: CASSNSDRANTEAFF
cdr3_nt: TGTGCCAGCAGCAACTCGGACAGAGCAAACACTGAAGCTTTCTTT
d_call: NA
v_call: TRBV5-5
j_call: TRBJ1-1
clone_size: few

cdr3_aa: CAISVGLAADTQYF
cdr3_nt: TGTGCCATCAGTGTCGGGCTAGCCGCAGATACGCAGTATTTT
d_call: NA
v_call: TRBV10-3
j_call: TRBJ2-3
clone_size: NA

cdr3_aa: CASSFGMRETQYF
cdr3_nt: TGTGCCAGCAGCTTCGGGATGCGCGAGACCCAGTACTTC
d_call: NA
v_call: TRBV11-2
j_call: TRBJ2-5
clone_size: few

cdr3_aa: CASSLAPAETQYF
cdr3_nt: TGCGCCAGCAGCTTGGCACCCGCGGAGACCCAGTACTTC
d_call: NA
v_call: TRBV5-1
j_call: TRBJ2-5
clone_size: once

cdr3_aa: CASSNMILGSGDTQYF
cdr3_nt: TGTGCCAGCAGCAACATGATCTTGGGCTCAGGAGATACGCAGTATTTT
d_call: NA
v_call: TRBV7-9
j_call: TRBJ2-3
clone_size: NA